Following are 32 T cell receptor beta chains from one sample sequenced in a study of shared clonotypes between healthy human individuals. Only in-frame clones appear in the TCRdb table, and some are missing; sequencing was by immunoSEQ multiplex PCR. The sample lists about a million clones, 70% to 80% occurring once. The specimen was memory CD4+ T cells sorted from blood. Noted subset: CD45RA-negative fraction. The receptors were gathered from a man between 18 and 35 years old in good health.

The CDR3 reads CASSVRQGYEQYF. CDR3 bases: TGTGCCAGCAGCGTTCGACAGGGCTACGAGCAGTACTTC. The chain couples TRBV9 to TRBJ2-7; 7 positions match TRBD1. The V segment lost 2 bases and the J segment 3 bases; nucleotides outside the gene matches: 2. Germline CDR1 reads SGDLS; CDR2 reads YYNGEE. The CDR3 has 13 amino acids.

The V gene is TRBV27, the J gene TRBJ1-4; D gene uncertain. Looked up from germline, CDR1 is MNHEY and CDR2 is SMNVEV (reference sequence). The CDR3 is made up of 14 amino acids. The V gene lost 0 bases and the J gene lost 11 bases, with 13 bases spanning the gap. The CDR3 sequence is CASSLSQGIEKLFF. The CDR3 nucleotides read TGTGCCAGCAGTTTATCACAAGGGATTGAGAAACTGTTTTTT.

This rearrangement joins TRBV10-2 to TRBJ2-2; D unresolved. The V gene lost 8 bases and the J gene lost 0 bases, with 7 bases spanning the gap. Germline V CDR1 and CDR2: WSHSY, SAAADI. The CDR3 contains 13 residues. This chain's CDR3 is CASRATNTGELFF. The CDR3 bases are TGCGCCAGCCGGGCTACGAACACCGGGGAGCTGTTTTTT.

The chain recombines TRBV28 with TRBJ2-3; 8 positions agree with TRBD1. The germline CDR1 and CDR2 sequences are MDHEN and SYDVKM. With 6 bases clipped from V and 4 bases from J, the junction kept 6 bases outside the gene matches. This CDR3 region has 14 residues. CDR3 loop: CASSPQGGSDTQYF. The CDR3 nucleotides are TGTGCCAGCAGCCCACAGGGGGGCTCAGATACGCAGTATTTT.

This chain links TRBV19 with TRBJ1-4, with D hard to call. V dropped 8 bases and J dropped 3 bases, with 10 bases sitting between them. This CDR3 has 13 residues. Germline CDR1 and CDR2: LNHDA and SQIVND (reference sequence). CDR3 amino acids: CASLLGANEKLFF. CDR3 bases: TGTGCCAGTTTACTCGGAGCTAATGAAAAACTGTTTTTT.

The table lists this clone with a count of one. CDR3 sequence (DNA): TGTGCCAGCAGCCTTGACAGGAGGAGGACCGGGGAGCTGTTTTTT. Protein: CASSLDRRRTGELFF. The chain carries TRBV5-4 and TRBJ2-2, with D tentatively TRBD1 (6 bases). The CDR3 totals 15 residues. Germline CDR1 is SGHNT and CDR2 is YYREEE (reference sequence). V was cut by 4 bases and J by 5 bases, with 15 bases left in between.

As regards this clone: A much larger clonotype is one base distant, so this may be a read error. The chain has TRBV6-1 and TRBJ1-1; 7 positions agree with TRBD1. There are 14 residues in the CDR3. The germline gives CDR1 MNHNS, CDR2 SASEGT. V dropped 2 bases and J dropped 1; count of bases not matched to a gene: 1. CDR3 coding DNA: TGTGCCAGCAGTGAATACAGGGGGAACACTGAAGCTTTCTTT. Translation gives CASSEYRGNTEAFF.

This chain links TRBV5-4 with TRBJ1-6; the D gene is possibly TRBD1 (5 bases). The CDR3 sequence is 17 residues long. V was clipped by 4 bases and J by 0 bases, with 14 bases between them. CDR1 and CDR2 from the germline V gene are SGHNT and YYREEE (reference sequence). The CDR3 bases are TGTGCCAGCAGCCAGGGTCACTTTAGCTCCTATAATTCACCCCTCCACTTT. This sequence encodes CASSQGHFSSYNSPLHF.

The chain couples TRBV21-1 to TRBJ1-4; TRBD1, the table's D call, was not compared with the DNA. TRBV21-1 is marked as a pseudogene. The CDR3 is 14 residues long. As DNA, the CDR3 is TGTGCCAGGGGCCTACAGGGAGTGGGTGAAAAACTGTTTTTT. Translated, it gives CARGLQGVGEKLFF.

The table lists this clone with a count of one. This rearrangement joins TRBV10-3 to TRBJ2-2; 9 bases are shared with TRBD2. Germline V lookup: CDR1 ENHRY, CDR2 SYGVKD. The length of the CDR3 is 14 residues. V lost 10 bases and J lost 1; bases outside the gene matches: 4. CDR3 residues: CASQTSGNTGELFF. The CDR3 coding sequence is TGTGCCAGCCAGACTAGCGGGAACACCGGGGAGCTGTTTTTT.

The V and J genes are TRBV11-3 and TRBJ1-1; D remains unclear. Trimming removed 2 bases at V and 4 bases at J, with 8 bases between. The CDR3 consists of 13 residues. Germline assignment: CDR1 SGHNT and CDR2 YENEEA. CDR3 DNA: TGTGCCAGCAGCTTAAACCAAGGCACTGAAGCTTTCTTT. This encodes CASSLNQGTEAFF.

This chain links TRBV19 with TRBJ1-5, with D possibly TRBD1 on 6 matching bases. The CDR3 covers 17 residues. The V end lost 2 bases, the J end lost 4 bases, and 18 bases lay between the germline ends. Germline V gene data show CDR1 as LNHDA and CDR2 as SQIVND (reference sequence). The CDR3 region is CASSIRGDTSKNQPQHF. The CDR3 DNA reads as TGTGCCAGTAGTATAAGGGGGGACACCTCTAAGAATCAGCCCCAGCATTTT.

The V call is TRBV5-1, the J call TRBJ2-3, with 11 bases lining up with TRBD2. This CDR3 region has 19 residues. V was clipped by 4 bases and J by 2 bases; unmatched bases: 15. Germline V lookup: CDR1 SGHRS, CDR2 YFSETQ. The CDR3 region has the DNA TGCGCCAGCAGCCGGGGGACTAGCGGAGGACCCCTTTTCACAGATACGCAGTATTTT. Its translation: CASSRGTSGGPLFTDTQYF.

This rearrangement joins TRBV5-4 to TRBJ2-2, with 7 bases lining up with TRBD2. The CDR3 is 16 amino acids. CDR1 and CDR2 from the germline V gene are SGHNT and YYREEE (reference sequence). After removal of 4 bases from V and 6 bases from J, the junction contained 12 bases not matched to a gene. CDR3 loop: CASSPGGQRGPGELFF. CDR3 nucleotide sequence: TGTGCCAGCAGCCCAGGTGGCCAGCGGGGTCCCGGGGAGCTGTTTTTT.

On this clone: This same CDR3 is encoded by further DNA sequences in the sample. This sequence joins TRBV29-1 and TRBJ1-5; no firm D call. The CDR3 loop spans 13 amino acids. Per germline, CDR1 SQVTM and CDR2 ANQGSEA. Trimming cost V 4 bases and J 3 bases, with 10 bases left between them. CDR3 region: CSVGGDLNQPQHF. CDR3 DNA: TGCAGCGTTGGTGGGGATCTCAATCAGCCCCAGCATTTT.

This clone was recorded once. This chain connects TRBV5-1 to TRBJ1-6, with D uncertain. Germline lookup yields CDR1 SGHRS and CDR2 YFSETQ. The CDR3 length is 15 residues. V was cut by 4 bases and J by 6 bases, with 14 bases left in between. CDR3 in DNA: TGCGCCAGCAGCAGGAACGGGGAGAGTAATTCACCCCTCCACTTT. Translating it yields CASSRNGESNSPLHF. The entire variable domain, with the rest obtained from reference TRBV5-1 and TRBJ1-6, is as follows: KAGVTQTPRYLIKTRGQQVTLSCSPISGHRSVSWYQQTPGQGLQFLFEYFSETQRNKGNFPGRFSGRQFSNSRSEMNVSTLELGDSALYLCASSRNGESNSPLHFGNGTRLTVT.

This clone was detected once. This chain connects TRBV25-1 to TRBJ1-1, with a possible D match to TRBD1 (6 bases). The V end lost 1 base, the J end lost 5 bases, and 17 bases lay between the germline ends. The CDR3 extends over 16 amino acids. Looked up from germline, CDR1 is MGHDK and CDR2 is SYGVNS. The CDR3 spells CASSESGGGRGTEAFF. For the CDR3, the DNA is TGTGCCAGCAGTGAATCGGGCGGGGGAAGGGGGACTGAAGCTTTCTTT.

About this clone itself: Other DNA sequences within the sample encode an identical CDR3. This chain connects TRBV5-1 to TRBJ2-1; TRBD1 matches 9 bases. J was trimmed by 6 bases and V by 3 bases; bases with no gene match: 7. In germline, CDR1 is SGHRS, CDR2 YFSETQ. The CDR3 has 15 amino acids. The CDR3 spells CASSSGQGASNEQFF. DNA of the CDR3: TGCGCCAGCAGCTCGGGACAGGGAGCTTCCAATGAGCAGTTCTTC.

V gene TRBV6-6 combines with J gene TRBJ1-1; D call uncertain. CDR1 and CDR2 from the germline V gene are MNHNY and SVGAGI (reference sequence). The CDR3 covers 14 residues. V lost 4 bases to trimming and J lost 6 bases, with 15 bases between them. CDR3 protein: CASSSAEVWAEAFF. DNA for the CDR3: TGTGCCAGCAGTTCTGCGGAAGTTTGGGCTGAAGCTTTCTTT.

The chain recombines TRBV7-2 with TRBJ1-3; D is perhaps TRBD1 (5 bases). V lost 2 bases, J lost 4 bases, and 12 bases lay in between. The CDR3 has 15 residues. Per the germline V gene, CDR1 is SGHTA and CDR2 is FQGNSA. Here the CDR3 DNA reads TGTGCCAGCAGCTTAATTGGGGCAGCGGGAAACACCATATATTTT. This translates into CASSLIGAAGNTIYF. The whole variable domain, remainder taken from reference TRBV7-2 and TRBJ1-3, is GAGVSQSPSNKVTEKGKDVELRCDPISGHTALYWYRQSLGQGLEFLIYFQGNSAPDKSGLPSDRFSAERTGGSVSTLTIQRTQQEDSAVYLCASSLIGAAGNTIYFGEGSWLTVV.

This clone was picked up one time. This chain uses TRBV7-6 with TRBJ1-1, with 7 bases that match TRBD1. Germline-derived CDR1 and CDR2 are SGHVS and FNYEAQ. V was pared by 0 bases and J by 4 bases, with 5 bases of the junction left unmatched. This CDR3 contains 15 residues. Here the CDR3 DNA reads TGTGCCAGCAGCTTAGCCGGACAGGTAGGCACTGAAGCTTTCTTT. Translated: CASSLAGQVGTEAFF.

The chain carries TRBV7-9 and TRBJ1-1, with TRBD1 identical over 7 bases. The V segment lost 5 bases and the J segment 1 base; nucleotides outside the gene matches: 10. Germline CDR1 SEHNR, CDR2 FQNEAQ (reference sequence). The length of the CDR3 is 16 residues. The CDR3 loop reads CASSRGWDRANTEAFF. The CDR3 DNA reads TGTGCCAGCAGCAGAGGCTGGGACAGAGCGAACACTGAAGCTTTCTTT. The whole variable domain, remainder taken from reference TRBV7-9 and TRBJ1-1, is DTGVSQNPRHKITKRGQNVTFRCDPISEHNRLYWYRQTLGQGPEFLTYFQNEAQLEKSRLLSDRFSAERPKGSFSTLEIQRTEQGDSAMYLCASSRGWDRANTEAFFGQGTRLTVV.

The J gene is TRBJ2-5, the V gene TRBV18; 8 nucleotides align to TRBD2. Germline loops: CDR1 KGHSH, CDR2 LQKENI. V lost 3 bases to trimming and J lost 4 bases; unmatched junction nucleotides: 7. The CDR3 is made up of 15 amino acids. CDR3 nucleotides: TGTGCCAGCTCACCCGGGATAGCGGGACGAGAGACCCAGTACTTC. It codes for CASSPGIAGRETQYF.

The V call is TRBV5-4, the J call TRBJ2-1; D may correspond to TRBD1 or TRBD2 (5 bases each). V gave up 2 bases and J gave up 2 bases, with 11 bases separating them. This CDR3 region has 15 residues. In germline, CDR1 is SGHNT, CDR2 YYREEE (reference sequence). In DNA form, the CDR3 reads TGTGCCAGCAGCTTTCTGGGACCGACCTACAATGAGCAGTTCTTC. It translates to CASSFLGPTYNEQFF.

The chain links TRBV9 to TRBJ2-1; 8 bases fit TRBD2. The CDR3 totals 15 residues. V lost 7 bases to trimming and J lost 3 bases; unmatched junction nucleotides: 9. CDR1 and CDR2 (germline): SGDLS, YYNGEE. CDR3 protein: CASGAPGLGYNEQFF. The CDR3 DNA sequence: TGTGCCAGCGGGGCCCCGGGACTAGGCTACAATGAGCAGTTCTTC.

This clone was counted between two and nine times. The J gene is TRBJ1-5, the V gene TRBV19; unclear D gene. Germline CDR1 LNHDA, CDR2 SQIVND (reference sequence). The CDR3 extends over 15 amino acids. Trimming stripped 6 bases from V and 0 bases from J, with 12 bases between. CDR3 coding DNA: TGTGCCAGTAGACGAAGCAAATATAGCAATCAGCCCCAGCATTTT. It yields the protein CASRRSKYSNQPQHF. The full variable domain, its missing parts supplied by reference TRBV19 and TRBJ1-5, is DGGITQSPKYLFRKEGQNVTLSCEQNLNHDAMYWYRQDPGQGLRLIYYSQIVNDFQKGDIAEGYSVSREKKESFPLTVTSAQKNPTAFYLCASRRSKYSNQPQHFGDGTRLSIL.

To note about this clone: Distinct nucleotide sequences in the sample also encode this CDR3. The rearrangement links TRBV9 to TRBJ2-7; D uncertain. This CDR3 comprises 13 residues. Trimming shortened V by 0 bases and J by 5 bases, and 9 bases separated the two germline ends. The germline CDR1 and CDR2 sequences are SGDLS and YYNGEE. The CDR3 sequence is CASSVGGGNEQYF. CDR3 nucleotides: TGTGCCAGCAGCGTAGGGGGTGGGAACGAGCAGTACTTC.

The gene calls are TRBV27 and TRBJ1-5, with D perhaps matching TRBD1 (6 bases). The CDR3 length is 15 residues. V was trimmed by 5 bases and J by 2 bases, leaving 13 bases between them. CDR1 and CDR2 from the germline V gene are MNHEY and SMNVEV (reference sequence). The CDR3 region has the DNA TGTGCCAGCAGTCGGGGTGCAGGGGGCAATCAGCCCCAGCATTTT. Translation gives CASSRGAGGNQPQHF.

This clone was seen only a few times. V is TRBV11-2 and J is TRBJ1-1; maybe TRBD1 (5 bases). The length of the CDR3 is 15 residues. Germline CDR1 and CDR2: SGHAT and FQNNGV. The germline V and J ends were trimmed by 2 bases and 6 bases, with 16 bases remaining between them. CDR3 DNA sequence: TGTGCCAGCAGCTTATTCGGACACGGTAGGGCTGAAGCTTTCTTT. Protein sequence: CASSLFGHGRAEAFF. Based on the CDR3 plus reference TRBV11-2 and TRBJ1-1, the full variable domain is EAGVAQSPRYKIIEKRQSVAFWCNPISGHATLYWYQQILGQGPKLLIQFQNNGVVDDSQLPKDRFSAERLKGVDSTLKIQPAKLEDSAVYLCASSLFGHGRAEAFFGQGTRLTVV.

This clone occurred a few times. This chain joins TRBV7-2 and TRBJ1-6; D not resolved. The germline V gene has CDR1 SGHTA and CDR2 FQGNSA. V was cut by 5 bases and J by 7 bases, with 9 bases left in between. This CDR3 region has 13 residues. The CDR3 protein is CASSIFGNSPLHF. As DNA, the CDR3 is TGTGCCAGCAGCATATTTGGAAATTCACCCCTCCACTTT.

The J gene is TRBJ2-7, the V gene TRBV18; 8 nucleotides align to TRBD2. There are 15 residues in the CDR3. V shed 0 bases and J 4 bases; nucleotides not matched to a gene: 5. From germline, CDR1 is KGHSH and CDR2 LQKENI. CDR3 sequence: CASSPPGGRMYEQYF. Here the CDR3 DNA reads TGTGCCAGCTCACCACCGGGCGGGAGGATGTACGAGCAGTACTTC.

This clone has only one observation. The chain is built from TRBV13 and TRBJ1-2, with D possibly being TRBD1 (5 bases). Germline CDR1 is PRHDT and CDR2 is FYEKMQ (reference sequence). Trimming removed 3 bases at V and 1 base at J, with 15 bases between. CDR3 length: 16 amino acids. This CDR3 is CASSFGLPGVNYGYTF. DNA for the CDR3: TGTGCCAGCAGCTTCGGGCTTCCGGGGGTTAACTATGGCTACACCTTC.